The 23 T cell receptor beta chains presented below share a single source sample, sequenced in a study of T-cell reconstitution after alpha-beta-depleted transplantation in children. Preparation of the TCRbeta library used unique molecular identifiers. TCRdb ran MiXCR on the PCR reads and lists one entry per CDR3 protein. The sample holds approximately 500,000 distinct CDR3 sequences, over 9.5% seen once. The sequencing used PBMCs, collected before TCRalphabeta/CD19-depleted stem cell transplant. Receptors originate from a child aged 2-9 years with inherited bone marrow failure, due to receive a stem cell transplant.

This rearrangement joins TRBV20-1 to TRBJ2-7; the match to TRBD2 covers 8 bases. V lost 6 bases to trimming and J lost 3 bases; unmatched junction nucleotides: 7. This CDR3 region has 13 residues. Germline loops: CDR1 DFQATT, CDR2 SNEGSKA (reference sequence). In nucleotides, the CDR3 is TGCAGTGCCGGGGGACTAGGAGGCTACGAGCAGTACTTC. This sequence encodes CSAGGLGGYEQYF.

The CDR3 sequence is CQASRSGRTGELFF. The CDR3 region has the DNA TGCCAAGCCTCGAGGAGCGGAAGGACCGGGGAGCTGTTTTTT. This chain connects TRBV1 to TRBJ2-2; the D segment call TRBD2 is taken from the table without a DNA check. TRBV1 is flagged as a pseudogene. The CDR3 loop spans 14 amino acids.

This chain links TRBV6-1 with TRBJ2-3; D remains unclear. Germline-derived CDR1 and CDR2 are MNHNS and SASEGT. The V end was cut by 2 bases, the J end by 2 bases, with 8 bases between. The CDR3 runs 14 residues. The CDR3 sequence: CASSETVDTDTQYF. CDR3 bases: TGTGCCAGCAGTGAAACAGTAGACACAGATACGCAGTATTTT.

Ten or more counts support this clonotype. The chain is built from TRBV27 and TRBJ2-7, with no clear D. V dropped 6 bases and J dropped 0 bases, with 12 bases sitting between them. Germline V gene sequence: CDR1 MNHEY, CDR2 SMNVEV (reference sequence). CDR3 length equals 14 residues. As DNA, the CDR3 is TGTGCCAGCAGAAAGGGATTCAGCTCCTACGAGCAGTACTTC. It encodes CASRKGFSSYEQYF.

There are many counts of this clonotype. The chain uses TRBV12-3 or TRBV12-4 and TRBJ2-2; a weak D match, TRBD2 (5 bases). The CDR3 totals 13 residues. V lost 5 bases and J 8 bases, leaving 12 bases between the germline ends. The chain's CDR3 is CASSPRGSGELFF. For the CDR3, the DNA is TGTGCCAGCAGTCCAAGAGGGTCAGGGGAGCTGTTTTTT.

This clonotype was counted ten times or more. J is TRBJ2-7 and V is TRBV4-1; TRBD2 matches 8 bases. The CDR3 loop spans 15 amino acids. CDR1 is MGHRA and CDR2 is YSYEKL in the germline V gene. Trimming took 2 bases from V and 2 from J; bases not matched to a gene: 5. The CDR3 loop reads CASSQLAGGAYEQYF. CDR3 nucleotide sequence: TGCGCCAGCAGCCAACTGGCGGGGGGAGCCTACGAGCAGTACTTC.

This chain uses TRBV28 with TRBJ1-1; 7 bases are shared with TRBD1. The CDR3 has 14 amino acids. With 5 bases clipped from V and 4 bases from J, the junction kept 7 bases outside the gene matches. CDR1 and CDR2 from the germline V gene are MDHEN and SYDVKM. The CDR3 DNA sequence: TGTGCCAGCAGTCCCTCAGGGGGGATCACTGAAGCTTTCTTT. It translates to CASSPSGGITEAFF.

This clonotype was seen repeatedly, ten times or more. This chain links TRBV10-2 with TRBJ2-5; D may be TRBD2 (6 bases). The CDR3 runs 13 residues. The germline CDR1 and CDR2 sequences are WSHSY and SAAADI. Trimming removed 6 bases from V and 1 base from J, with 9 bases in between. CDR3 sequence (DNA): TGCGCCAGCAGAGCTAGCGCCCAAGAGACCCAGTACTTC. It encodes CASRASAQETQYF.

This clonotype was detected once. The J gene is TRBJ2-3, the V gene TRBV20-1; no clear D. Trimming removed 6 bases from V and 4 bases from J, with 20 bases in between. The germline CDR1 and CDR2 sequences are DFQATT and SNEGSKA (reference sequence). The CDR3 sequence is 15 residues long. CDR3 sequence: CSAISPRYFADTQYF. CDR3 sequence (DNA): TGCAGTGCAATATCTCCCCGATACTTCGCAGATACGCAGTATTTT.

This clonotype was seen many times. The chain joins TRBV20-1 to TRBJ2-1, with 10 bases identical to TRBD2. The CDR3 runs 14 residues. The V gene end was trimmed by 3 bases and the J gene end by 7 bases; junction bases not matched to a gene: 6. Germline CDR1 reads DFQATT; CDR2 reads SNEGSKA (reference sequence). For the CDR3, the DNA is TGCAGTGCTAGGGGAGCGGGAGGGGGAAATGAGCAGTTCTTC. It translates to CSARGAGGGNEQFF.

This clonotype came up many times. The chain joins TRBV7-2 to TRBJ2-7; 7 bases match TRBD2. This CDR3 contains 13 residues. After removal of 5 bases from V and 2 bases from J, the junction contained 3 bases not matched to a gene. Germline V gene sequence: CDR1 SGHTA, CDR2 FQGNSA. The DNA of the CDR3 is TGTGCCAGCAGCACCCTAGCGGCCTACGAGCAGTACTTC. Its translation: CASSTLAAYEQYF.

This clonotype has a count of ten or more. The chain combines TRBV24-1 with TRBJ2-5; 13 bases align to TRBD2. The CDR3 runs to 14 residues. CDR1 is KGHDR, CDR2 SFDVKD, per germline. Losses at the gene ends were 8 bases for V and 4 bases for J; bases not matched to a gene: 3. CDR3 sequence reads: CATKWTSGRETQYF. The CDR3 DNA is TGTGCCACCAAGTGGACTAGCGGGAGAGAGACCCAGTACTTC.

This clonotype was counted at least ten times. This chain links TRBV29-1 with TRBJ2-3; 14 nucleotides match TRBD2. The CDR3 extends over 17 amino acids. Trimming took 0 bases from V and 3 from J; bases not matched to a gene: 5. The germline V gene encodes CDR1 SQVTM and CDR2 ANQGSEA. Here the CDR3 DNA reads TGCAGCGTTGAAGACGGACTAGCGGGAGGAGGAACAGATACGCAGTATTTT. Translated: CSVEDGLAGGGTDTQYF.

V is TRBV28 and J is TRBJ1-5, with D unclear. CDR1 and CDR2 (germline): MDHEN, SYDVKM. This CDR3 is 13 amino acids long. V was pared by 6 bases and J by 0 bases, with 6 bases between. CDR3 sequence (DNA): TGTGCCAGCAGGCCCTATAGCAATCAGCCCCAGCATTTT. Translation: CASRPYSNQPQHF.

This clonotype has at least ten counts. The chain is built from TRBV20-1 and TRBJ1-1; no reliable D call. This CDR3 region has 12 residues. The V end lost 7 bases, the J end lost 1 base, and 10 bases lay between the germline ends. Germline V gene sequence: CDR1 DFQATT, CDR2 SNEGSKA (reference sequence). CDR3 sequence: CSGGVPNTEAFF. In nucleotides, the CDR3 is TGCAGTGGCGGGGTGCCGAACACTGAAGCTTTCTTT.

This clonotype occurred a few times. This chain uses TRBV19 with TRBJ2-7, with 13 bases that match TRBD2. The CDR3 has 15 amino acids. Germline CDR1 reads LNHDA; CDR2 reads SQIVND (reference sequence). V shed 5 bases and J 3 bases; nucleotides not matched to a gene: 4. CDR3: CASSAGLAGRYEQYF. The CDR3 nucleotides are TGTGCCAGTAGTGCGGGACTAGCGGGACGCTACGAGCAGTACTTC.

The gene calls are TRBV10-3 and TRBJ2-7, with D possibly matching TRBD1 (6 bases). The CDR3 runs 14 residues. Trimming left V 10 bases short and J 6 bases short, with 22 bases between. Per the germline V gene, CDR1 is ENHRY and CDR2 is SYGVKD. This CDR3 is CATINSAKGVEQYF. DNA for the CDR3: TGTGCCACCATCAATAGCGCAAAGGGGGTCGAGCAGTACTTC.

On this clonotype itself: A much larger clonotype is one base distant, so this may be a read error. The rearrangement joins TRBV20-1 to TRBJ2-5, with D perhaps matching TRBD2 (6 bases). The CDR3 loop spans 15 amino acids. CDR1 is DFQATT, CDR2 SNEGSKA, per germline (reference sequence). V was cut by 0 bases and J by 4 bases, with 15 bases left in between. CDR3 in DNA: TGCAGTGCTAGAGATCCGGGAGAGTGCGGAGAGACCCAGTACTTC. Protein product: CSARDPGECGETQYF.

This clonotype was observed a few times. This sequence joins TRBV7-2 and TRBJ2-5; D tentatively fits TRBD1 or TRBD2 (5 bases each). The CDR3 is 14 amino acids. V lost 3 bases, J lost 3 bases, and 11 bases lay in between. The germline V gene encodes CDR1 SGHTA and CDR2 FQGNSA. CDR3 protein: CASSLGTTEETQYF. CDR3 nucleotides: TGTGCCAGCAGCTTGGGGACGACAGAAGAGACCCAGTACTTC.

The sample holds many counts of this clonotype. The gene calls are TRBV5-1 and TRBJ2-7; a possible D gene is TRBD2 (6 bases). The CDR3 has 16 residues. V dropped 4 bases and J dropped 1 base, with 18 bases sitting between them. The germline V gene encodes CDR1 SGHRS and CDR2 YFSETQ. The CDR3 sequence is CASSAVPGGTSYEQYF. The DNA of the CDR3 is TGCGCCAGCAGCGCCGTTCCTGGCGGGACTTCCTACGAGCAGTACTTC.

This clonotype was found many times. V usage is TRBV16 and J usage is TRBJ2-7; D is unclear. The CDR3 spans 15 residues. V was trimmed by 2 bases and J by 6 bases, leaving 17 bases between them. Germline CDR1 and CDR2: KGHSY and FQNENV. This CDR3 is CASSQDISPMVEQYF. For the CDR3, the DNA is TGTGCCAGCAGCCAAGATATTAGTCCTATGGTCGAGCAGTACTTC.

This clonotype was seen many times. This chain uses TRBV5-1 with TRBJ2-7; D is undetermined. V was shortened by 4 bases and J by 0 bases, with 8 bases between the two germline ends. The germline CDR1 and CDR2 sequences are SGHRS and YFSETQ. CDR3 length: 13 amino acids. CDR3 amino acids: CASSGDGSYEQYF. The CDR3 DNA reads TGCGCCAGCAGCGGCGACGGCTCCTACGAGCAGTACTTC.

This clonotype was observed a handful of times. This rearrangement joins TRBV7-2 to TRBJ2-4; unclear D gene. Germline V gene sequence: CDR1 SGHTA, CDR2 FQGNSA. The ends were cut back, 2 bases at V and 13 bases at J, with 15 bases in the middle. The CDR3 covers 13 residues. The CDR3 loop is CASSLIRPGPQYF. For the CDR3, the DNA is TGTGCCAGCAGCTTAATTAGACCCGGGCCCCAGTACTTC.